The source of this T cell receptor (beta chain) is a study of beta chain features in type 1 diabetes. The V gene end was trimmed by 5 bases and the J gene end by 5 bases; junction bases not matched to a gene: 6. CDR3 length equals 14 residues. Looked up from germline, CDR1 is LGHNA and CDR2 is YNFKEQ. Note on this clone: Its matching antigen is unknown.

The study, taken as a whole, reports: All four CD4+ subsets of Type 1 diabetes patients contained TCRB CDR3s that were moderately but significantly shorter. Across patients, naive, central memory and Treg TCRB repertoires exhibited apparently greater similarity than was observed across healthy donors. Fewer junction insertions and more nucleotide deletions appeared in type 1 diabetes patients.

As every portion of the isolated RNA was reverse transcribed, the sequencing read expressed TCRB transcripts. Using immunoSEQ multiplex PCR, the repertoire was profiled, and TCRdb retains in-frame clones only, with some absent. The data show around 130,000 clones, around 10% seen once. This clonotype was obtained from a man younger than 40 with type 1 diabetes. The source material was central memory CD4+ T cells from blood. The chain is built from TRBV4-2 and TRBJ2-7; 10 nucleotides match TRBD1. CDR3 nucleotides: TGTGCCAGCAGCTGGGGACAGGGGTTGAACGAGCAGTACTTC. Its translation is CASSWGQGLNEQYF.